This entry lists 28 T cell receptor beta chains sequenced from one sample in a study of blood T cell repertoires in COVID-19. The table came from immunoSEQ multiplex PCR; TCRdb's copy has only in-frame clones and leaves some out. The table shows about 100,000 clones, with roughly 84% occurring only once. The sample comprised peripheral blood. The receptors stem from a human donor in a cohort sampled during active COVID-19.

The rearrangement uses TRBV5-1 and TRBJ2-1, with TRBD2 matching over 13 bases. V shed 4 bases, J shed 5 bases, and the junction held 3 bases outside the gene matches. This CDR3 has 15 residues. CDR1 SGHRS and CDR2 YFSETQ come from the germline V gene. Here the CDR3 reads CASSITSGRDNEQFF. In DNA, the CDR3 is TGCGCCAGCAGCATAACTAGCGGGAGGGACAATGAGCAGTTCTTC.

The rearrangement joins TRBV11-2 to TRBJ2-7; unclear D gene. The germline gives CDR1 SGHAT, CDR2 FQNNGV. The CDR3 contains 11 residues. V gave up 5 bases and J gave up 3 bases, with 5 bases separating them. The CDR3: CASSAYYEQYF. In DNA, the CDR3 is TGTGCCAGCAGCGCCTACTACGAGCAGTACTTC.

The chain recombines TRBV7-2 with TRBJ2-7, with a tentative D call TRBD1 (6 bases). The CDR3 is 16 amino acids. Trimming stripped 4 bases from V and 2 bases from J, with 18 bases between. Germline assignment: CDR1 SGHTA and CDR2 FQGNSA. This chain's CDR3 is CASSSDYTGLTYEQYF. The CDR3 bases are TGTGCCAGCAGCTCAGATTATACAGGGCTCACCTACGAGCAGTACTTC. Full variable domain (outside the CDR3, taken from reference TRBV7-2 and TRBJ2-7): GAGVSQSPSNKVTEKGKDVELRCDPISGHTALYWYRQSLGQGLEFLIYFQGNSAPDKSGLPSDRFSAERTGGSVSTLTIQRTQQEDSAVYLCASSSDYTGLTYEQYFGPGTRLTVT.

The chain uses TRBV6-6 and TRBJ2-7; 13 bases fit TRBD2. Germline V lookup: CDR1 MNHNY, CDR2 SVGAGI (reference sequence). The CDR3 contains 16 residues. The junction had 7 bases not matched to a gene; V was cut back by 6 bases and J by 2 bases. In DNA form, the CDR3 reads TGTGCCAGCAGCCCAGGGACTAGCGGGGTAACCTACGAGCAGTACTTC. Translating it yields CASSPGTSGVTYEQYF.

This clone was counted once. The chain joins TRBV9 to TRBJ2-1; 7 bases match TRBD2. The germline CDR1 and CDR2 sequences are SGDLS and YYNGEE. This CDR3 region has 13 residues. The trim removed 4 bases at V and 5 bases at J, leaving 3 bases unmatched. CDR3 DNA sequence: TGTGCCAGCAGCTTACGGGGGGACAATGAGCAGTTCTTC. This encodes CASSLRGDNEQFF.

In the case of this clone: At the DNA level, this CDR3 is encoded by other sequences in the same sample as well. V usage is TRBV7-2 and J usage is TRBJ2-1, with 14 bases identical to TRBD2. CDR1 is SGHTA, CDR2 FQGNSA, per germline. The CDR3 consists of 15 residues. J lost 7 bases, V lost 1 base, and 0 bases had no gene match. The CDR3: CASSLGLAGGNEQFF. The CDR3 DNA follows: TGTGCCAGCAGCTTAGGACTAGCGGGAGGGAATGAGCAGTTCTTC.

This chain uses TRBV7-6 with TRBJ2-7, with a possible D match to TRBD2 (6 bases). The CDR3 extends over 15 amino acids. Trimming pared 0 bases from V and 4 bases from J, leaving 13 bases between. Germline V gives CDR1 SGHVS, CDR2 FNYEAQ. The CDR3 protein is CASSLAGTGNYEQYF. In nucleotides, the CDR3 is TGTGCCAGCAGCTTAGCCGGGACTGGTAATTACGAGCAGTACTTC.

V usage is TRBV11-2 and J usage is TRBJ2-7; D remains unclear. Germline values: CDR1 SGHAT, CDR2 FQNNGV. Trimming stripped 5 bases from V and 3 bases from J, with 11 bases between. There are 13 residues in the CDR3. CDR3 DNA sequence: TGTGCCAGCAGCCCCTTAGTCCACTACGAGCAGTACTTC. Translated: CASSPLVHYEQYF.

This chain uses TRBV5-4 with TRBJ1-1; 8 positions match TRBD1. The CDR3 runs to 15 residues. Germline CDR1 is SGHNT and CDR2 is YYREEE (reference sequence). The V segment lost 4 bases and the J segment 2 bases; nucleotides outside the gene matches: 7. This chain's CDR3 is CASSLRGQANTEAFF. The CDR3 DNA reads as TGTGCCAGCAGCCTACGGGGACAGGCAAACACTGAAGCTTTCTTT. Full variable domain (outside the CDR3, taken from reference TRBV5-4 and TRBJ1-1): ETGVTQSPTHLIKTRGQQVTLRCSSQSGHNTVSWYQQALGQGPQFIFQYYREEENGRGNFPPRFSGLQFPNYSSELNVNALELDDSALYLCASSLRGQANTEAFFGQGTRLTVV.

The chain employs TRBV9 and TRBJ1-1, with D perhaps matching TRBD1 (6 bases). Trimming shortened V by 3 bases and J by 4 bases, and 10 bases separated the two germline ends. This CDR3 is 13 amino acids long. Germline V gene lookup returns CDR1 SGDLS and CDR2 YYNGEE. The chain's CDR3 is CASSGGGGTEAFF. CDR3 DNA: TGTGCCAGCAGCGGGGGAGGGGGCACTGAAGCTTTCTTT. The complete variable domain, with remaining parts taken from reference TRBV9 and TRBJ1-1, reads DSGVTQTPKHLITATGQRVTLRCSPRSGDLSVYWYQQSLDQGLQFLIQYYNGEERAKGNILERFSAQQFPDLHSELNLSSLELGDSALYFCASSGGGGTEAFFGQGTRLTVV.

This clone was detected once. The CDR3 DNA is TGTGCCAGCAAAGACCGGGACAGCAACACCAAAAACATTCAGTACTTC. This codes for CASKDRDSNTKNIQYF. The genes are TRBV5-6 and TRBJ2-4; 7 nucleotides line up with TRBD1. Germline lookup yields CDR1 SGHDT and CDR2 YYEEEE. The CDR3 consists of 16 residues. J lost 2 bases, V lost 6 bases, and 11 bases had no gene match. The full variable domain, rest sourced from reference TRBV5-6 and TRBJ2-4, is DAGVTQSPTHLIKTRGQQVTLRCSPKSGHDTVSWYQQALGQGPQFIFQYYEEEERQRGNFPDRFSGHQFPNYSSELNVNALLLGDSALYLCASKDRDSNTKNIQYFGAGTRLSVL.

This clone was found once. This rearrangement joins TRBV4-3 to TRBJ2-5, with D possibly being TRBD1 (6 bases). The V gene lost 3 bases and the J gene lost 1 base, with 12 bases spanning the gap. This CDR3 contains 15 residues. The germline V gene has CDR1 LGHNA and CDR2 YSLEER. Written as DNA, the CDR3 is TGCGCCAGCAGCCAGTACCGGGACATCCAAGAGACCCAGTACTTC. Translation gives CASSQYRDIQETQYF.

V usage is TRBV15 and J usage is TRBJ1-4; D remains ambiguous. This CDR3 spans 12 amino acids. CDR1 LNHNV and CDR2 YYDKDF come from the germline V gene (reference sequence). V dropped 5 bases and J dropped 8 bases, with 9 bases sitting between them. CDR3 sequence: CATSVSREKLFF. The CDR3 region has the DNA TGTGCCACCAGCGTTAGTAGAGAAAAACTGTTTTTT.

The chain recombines TRBV9 with TRBJ2-5; the D gene is possibly TRBD2 (5 bases). The CDR3 sequence is 15 residues long. In germline, CDR1 is SGDLS, CDR2 YYNGEE. Trimming cost V 0 bases and J 1 base, with 10 bases left between them. The CDR3 sequence: CASSVGGQTQETQYF. The CDR3 DNA sequence: TGTGCCAGCAGCGTAGGAGGGCAGACCCAAGAGACCCAGTACTTC.

The chain has TRBV7-2 and TRBJ2-3; 8 bases match TRBD1. CDR1 SGHTA and CDR2 FQGNSA come from the germline V gene. After removal of 2 bases from V and 0 bases from J, the junction contained 7 bases not matched to a gene. CDR3 length: 17 amino acids. CDR3 amino acids: CASSLPRQGPSTDTQYF. The CDR3 DNA follows: TGTGCCAGCAGCTTACCCAGACAGGGGCCTAGCACAGATACGCAGTATTTT.

The chain carries TRBV19 and TRBJ2-1, with D unresolved. Deletions cut 6 bases from V and 0 bases from J, with 9 bases between. The CDR3 loop spans 14 amino acids. CDR1 is LNHDA and CDR2 is SQIVND in the germline V gene (reference sequence). The CDR3 nucleotides are TGTGCCAGTAGGCCCAGATACTCCTACAATGAGCAGTTCTTC. This codes for CASRPRYSYNEQFF.

The chain couples TRBV18 to TRBJ2-1; the D gene is possibly TRBD2 (5 bases). Per germline, CDR1 KGHSH and CDR2 LQKENI. V was shortened by 5 bases and J by 0 bases, with 8 bases between the two germline ends. This CDR3 has 14 residues. CDR3 nucleotides: TGTGCCAGCTCATGGGAGAGCTCCTACAATGAGCAGTTCTTC. Protein: CASSWESSYNEQFF.

The chain has TRBV30 and TRBJ2-1; 11 bases are shared with TRBD2. V gave up 5 bases and J gave up 3 bases; unmatched junction bases: 3. CDR1 and CDR2 from the germline V gene are GTSNPN and SVGIG (reference sequence). The CDR3 has 14 residues. The CDR3 sequence is CAWEGLAGYNEQFF. CDR3 coding DNA: TGTGCCTGGGAAGGACTAGCGGGCTACAATGAGCAGTTCTTC.

The J gene is TRBJ2-7, the V gene TRBV6-5; 9 nucleotides agree with TRBD2. CDR1 is MNHEY and CDR2 is SVGAGI in the germline V gene. The CDR3 length is 15 residues. V lost 4 bases to trimming and J lost 4 bases; unmatched junction nucleotides: 8. CDR3 amino acids: CASSSPRGGLYEQYF. The CDR3 DNA reads as TGTGCCAGCAGTTCACCGCGGGGGGGCCTATACGAGCAGTACTTC.

V and J are TRBV2 and TRBJ2-2, with 8 nucleotides matching TRBD2. Per germline, CDR1 SNHLY and CDR2 FYNNEI. The CDR3 length is 15 residues. The V and J ends lost 7 bases and 7 bases, in that order; junction bases with no gene match: 11. CDR3 protein: CASIRTGGSNGELFF. The CDR3 DNA sequence: TGTGCCAGCATCCGAACGGGGGGGAGTAACGGGGAGCTGTTTTTT.

The J gene is TRBJ2-7, the V gene TRBV3-1 (or the pseudogene TRBV3-2); D may be TRBD2 (5 bases). In germline, CDR1 is LGHDT, CDR2 YNNKEL (reference sequence). The CDR3 consists of 14 residues. V dropped 4 bases and J dropped 6 bases, with 16 bases sitting between them. The chain's CDR3 is CASSRSDTRSEQYF. In nucleotides, the CDR3 is TGTGCCAGCAGCCGCTCCGATACTAGATCCGAGCAGTACTTC.

CDR3 sequence reads: CASRDRSYNEQFF. The CDR3 bases are TGTGCCAGCCGGGACAGGTCCTACAATGAGCAGTTCTTC. The genes are TRBV19 and TRBJ2-1; 8 bases match TRBD1. Trimming cost V 9 bases and J 1 base; bases outside gene matches: 2. Per germline, CDR1 LNHDA and CDR2 SQIVND (reference sequence). This CDR3 spans 13 amino acids.

The CDR3 DNA follows: TGTGCCAGCAGTTTCCCCGGACTAGCGGGGGGGAACACCGGGGAGCTGTTTTTT. Protein sequence: CASSFPGLAGGNTGELFF. The rearrangement joins TRBV27 to TRBJ2-2; 14 positions match TRBD2. The V and J ends lost 3 bases and 1 base, in that order; junction bases with no gene match: 4. This CDR3 is 18 amino acids long. Germline CDR1 is MNHEY and CDR2 is SMNVEV (reference sequence).

The chain links TRBV5-1 to TRBJ1-6; D is unresolved. Per the germline V gene, CDR1 is SGHRS and CDR2 is YFSETQ. This CDR3 contains 15 residues. With 0 bases removed from V and 9 bases from J, the gap between germline ends came to 13 bases. Here the CDR3 DNA reads TGCGCCAGCAGCTTGGCCCCAGGTACCGGTTCACCCCTCCACTTT. It translates to CASSLAPGTGSPLHF.

The chain is built from TRBV12-5 and TRBJ2-1, with D hard to call. This CDR3 comprises 14 residues. V dropped 7 bases and J dropped 3 bases, with 13 bases sitting between them. The germline CDR1 and CDR2 sequences are LGHNT and FRNRAP. CDR3 region: CASAPPRVYNEQFF. In DNA, the CDR3 is TGTGCTAGTGCCCCGCCCCGGGTCTACAATGAGCAGTTCTTC. The full variable domain, its missing parts supplied by reference TRBV12-5 and TRBJ2-1, is DARVTQTPRHKVTEMGQEVTMRCQPILGHNTVFWYRQTMMQGLELLAYFRNRAPLDDSGMPKDRFSAEMPDATLATLKIQPSEPRDSAVYFCASAPPRVYNEQFFGPGTRLTVL.

As DNA, the CDR3 is TGTGCCAGCAGTCCAAATCCGGGACTAGCGGGCACAGATACGCAGTATTTT. Encoded protein: CASSPNPGLAGTDTQYF. The chain uses TRBV2 and TRBJ2-3; TRBD2 matches at 11 bases. The CDR3 totals 17 residues. The V and J ends lost 5 bases and 1 base, in that order; junction bases with no gene match: 8. The V gene's germline CDR1 is SNHLY and CDR2 FYNNEI.

This clone was observed a few times. The rearrangement joins TRBV13 to TRBJ2-1; 7 bases line up with TRBD2. Trimming took 5 bases from V and 6 from J; bases not matched to a gene: 7. CDR1 PRHDT and CDR2 FYEKMQ come from the germline V gene (reference sequence). This CDR3 is built from 14 residues. The CDR3 DNA is TGTGCCAGCAGCCTATCGACTAGCCGCAATGAGCAGTTCTTC. Its translation: CASSLSTSRNEQFF.

The chain uses TRBV7-2 and TRBJ1-4; no reliable D call. Germline CDR1 SGHTA, CDR2 FQGNSA. Trimming shortened V by 1 base and J by 0 bases, and 9 bases separated the two germline ends. This CDR3 region has 16 residues. CDR3 amino acids: CASSLGPVATNEKLFF. CDR3 nucleotide sequence: TGTGCCAGCAGCTTAGGTCCTGTTGCAACTAATGAAAAACTGTTTTTT.